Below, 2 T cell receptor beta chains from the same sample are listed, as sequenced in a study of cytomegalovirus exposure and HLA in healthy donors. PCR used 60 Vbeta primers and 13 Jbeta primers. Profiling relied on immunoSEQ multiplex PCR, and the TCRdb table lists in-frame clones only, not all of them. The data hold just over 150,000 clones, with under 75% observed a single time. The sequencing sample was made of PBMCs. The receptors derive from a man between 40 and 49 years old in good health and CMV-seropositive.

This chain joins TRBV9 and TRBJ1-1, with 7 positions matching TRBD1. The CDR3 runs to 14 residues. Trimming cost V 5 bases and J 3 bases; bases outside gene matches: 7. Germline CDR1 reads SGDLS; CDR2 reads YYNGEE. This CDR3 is CASRPFQGDTEAFF. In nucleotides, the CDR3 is TGTGCCAGCAGACCCTTTCAGGGGGACACTGAAGCTTTCTTT.

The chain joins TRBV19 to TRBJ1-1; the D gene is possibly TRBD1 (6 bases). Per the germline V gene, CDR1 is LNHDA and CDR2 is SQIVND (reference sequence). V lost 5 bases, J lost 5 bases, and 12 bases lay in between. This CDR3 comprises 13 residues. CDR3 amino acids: CASSFVRGTEAFF. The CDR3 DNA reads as TGTGCCAGTAGTTTCGTAAGGGGGACTGAAGCTTTCTTT.